The rows below give T cell receptor beta chains drawn from one sample of a study of T cell responses to AZD1222 COVID-19 vaccine. Using immunoSEQ multiplex PCR, the repertoire was profiled, and TCRdb retains in-frame clones only, with some absent. Found here are 87,000 or so clones, around 90% of them singletons; the top ten hold 3.5% to 4.5%. This specimen consisted of peripheral blood, obtained on day 0 of AZD1222 vaccination. All receptors derive from an adult in good health. Each CDR3 is given with its conserved first and last residue. D genes are given only for firm matches. Some rows have no size entry. The others give once, few or many, or a class for an expanded clone.

clone_size	v_call	j_call	d_call	cdr3_aa	cdr3_nt
-	TRBV27	TRBJ1-2	-	CASSLSTGYGYTF	TGTGCCAGCAGTTTATCAACAGGCTATGGCTACACCTTC
-	TRBV14	TRBJ2-5	-	CASSQGQLIQETQYF	TGTGCCAGCAGCCAGGGTCAGTTGATTCAAGAGACCCAGTACTTC
-	TRBV7-9	TRBJ1-2	TRBD1	CASSTWTGGGYTF	TGTGCCAGCAGCACCTGGACAGGGGGTGGCTACACCTTC
-	TRBV7-8	TRBJ2-3	TRBD2	CASCGTSGVSGTDTQYF	TGTGCCAGCTGCGGGACTAGCGGGGTCTCGGGAACAGATACGCAGTATTTT
-	TRBV15	TRBJ2-5	-	CATSRPDPGTQYF	TGTGCCACCAGCAGGCCCGATCCCGGGACCCAGTACTTC
-	TRBV3-1/TRBV3-2	TRBJ2-1	-	CASSPQGYNEQFF	TGTGCCAGCAGTCCCCAGGGATACAATGAGCAGTTCTTC
-	TRBV12-2	TRBJ1-5	-	CARLETLHQRPQHF	TGTGCAAGACTGGAAACGCTACATCAAAGGCCCCAGCATTTT
-	TRBV6-2/TRBV6-3	TRBJ1-1	-	CASSPVRGRAIEAFF	TGTGCCAGCAGCCCCGTGCGGGGCAGAGCAATTGAAGCTTTCTTT
-	TRBV18	TRBJ2-1	-	CASSPNSGSEQFF	TGTGCCAGCTCACCTAATTCTGGGAGTGAGCAGTTCTTC
-	TRBV7-9	TRBJ1-1	-	CASSTPYINTEAFF	TGTGCCAGCAGCACACCATACATTAACACTGAAGCTTTCTTT
once	TRBV28	TRBJ1-2	-	CASREGTGRYGYTF	TGTGCCAGCAGAGAAGGGACGGGGAGGTATGGCTACACCTTC
-	TRBV5-5	TRBJ1-2	-	CASSLFQIYGYTF	TGTGCCAGCAGCTTGTTTCAGATCTATGGCTACACCTTC
-	TRBV6-5	TRBJ2-3	TRBD2	CASSSGTTSTDTQYF	TGTGCCAGCAGCTCGGGGACTACCTCCACAGATACGCAGTATTTT
-	TRBV7-9	TRBJ2-3	-	CASSFGDTQYF	TGTGCCAGCAGCTTCGGAGATACGCAGTATTTT
-	TRBV19	TRBJ2-1	TRBD1	CASSRTGENEQFF	TGTGCCAGTAGTCGGACAGGGGAGAATGAGCAGTTCTTC
-	TRBV24-1	TRBJ1-1	TRBD1	CATKKGQGPEAFF	TGTGCCACCAAGAAGGGACAGGGGCCCGAAGCTTTCTTT
-	TRBV7-6	TRBJ2-5	-	CASSASPVRGETQYF	TGTGCCAGCAGCGCCAGTCCCGTAAGAGGGGAGACCCAGTACTTC
once	TRBV7-2	TRBJ2-1	TRBD1	CASASRGPGNEQFF	TGTGCCAGCGCTAGCAGGGGGCCGGGGAATGAGCAGTTCTTC
-	TRBV15	TRBJ2-1	-	CATTQTDPIRNEQFF	TGTGCCACCACCCAAACGGACCCCATTAGGAATGAGCAGTTCTTC
-	TRBV12-3/TRBV12-4	TRBJ1-5	-	CASSPYNQPQHF	TGTGCCAGCAGTCCTTACAATCAGCCCCAGCATTTT
-	TRBV3-1/TRBV3-2	TRBJ1-4	-	CASSQGGATNEKLFF	TGTGCCAGCAGCCAAGGAGGTGCAACTAATGAAAAACTGTTTTTT
-	TRBV5-1	TRBJ1-2	-	CASSADPRDYGYTF	TGCGCCAGCAGCGCGGACCCCAGGGACTATGGCTACACCTTC
once	TRBV9	TRBJ1-2	-	CASSVGLIYTF	TGTGCCAGCAGCGTAGGGTTGATCTACACCTTC
-	TRBV14	TRBJ2-2	-	CASSQPRDTGELFF	TGTGCCAGCAGCCAGCCTAGGGACACCGGGGAGCTGTTTTTT
-	TRBV3-1/TRBV3-2	TRBJ2-2	-	CASSRGLGGPNTGELFF	TGTGCCAGCAGCCGGGGCTTGGGGGGACCAAACACCGGGGAGCTGTTTTTT
-	TRBV5-4	TRBJ2-3	-	CASRVGLTDTQYF	TGTGCCAGCAGAGTGGGGCTGACGGATACGCAGTATTTT
few	TRBV28	TRBJ2-4	-	CASSQGGGGKNIQYF	TGTGCCAGCAGTCAAGGTGGGGGAGGCAAAAACATTCAGTACTTC
-	TRBV28	TRBJ1-1	-	CASRLPGVGTEAFF	TGTGCCAGCAGGCTCCCGGGAGTGGGCACTGAAGCTTTCTTT
-	TRBV9	TRBJ2-1	TRBD2	CASSATSSGPGFF	TGTGCCAGCAGCGCAACTTCTAGCGGGCCAGGGTTCTTC
-	TRBV4-1	TRBJ1-6	-	CASQPGAASLNSPLHF	TGCGCCAGCCAACCCGGGGCAGCGAGTCTCAATTCACCCCTCCACTTT